This record looks at one T cell receptor beta chain sequence and its context. The sample is drawn from a study of shared clonotypes between healthy human individuals. Study overall: Donors, aged 18 to 49, were a couple of women and a few men.

V gave up 2 bases and J gave up 8 bases, with 15 bases separating them. Germline assignment: CDR1 WSHSY and CDR2 SAAADI. There are 15 residues in the CDR3. Study processing details: Sequence data from immunoSEQ were junction-only and lacked quality scores; consequently, filtering differed. Data came from immunoSEQ multiplex PCR; TCRdb stores just in-frame clones and leaves some out. The V and J calls and clone size were taken over from that table, and D and trimming were inferred from the DNA. This table holds 490,000 or so clones, approximately 80% found once. Input material: PBMCs. This clonotype originated in a woman in her forties in good health. Some clones in this sample may be carry-over from other donors' samples. The genes are TRBV10-2 and TRBJ1-4; D call uncertain. This CDR3 reads CASSERLGIDEKLFF. In DNA form, the CDR3 reads TGCGCCAGCAGTGAGAGGTTGGGGATTGACGAAAAACTGTTTTTT.